The clone carrying this T cell receptor (beta chain) was seen more than once but under ten times. Germline-derived CDR1 and CDR2 are SGHVS and FQNEAQ. The CDR3 is made up of 13 amino acids. V was cut by 2 bases and J by 5 bases, with 7 bases left in between. One entry per CDR3 protein, called by TCRdb with MiXCR from the 5' RACE reads. The sample lists hundreds of thousands of distinct CDR3 sequences, 24% seen once, with around 8.8% in the top ten. These data are taken from a study of T-cell memory formation after mild COVID-19. Study context: TCR clusters were largely donor specific.

The source is an adult woman who had mild COVID-19 (a few samples of this study predate the infection). Cell type and time point are not known. This sequence joins TRBV7-8 and TRBJ2-1; D is undetermined. Sequencing used PBMCs or a T cell subset sorted from them (not recorded which). CDR3 sequence: CASSLSLNNEQFF. The CDR3 DNA follows: TGTGCCAGCAGCTTAAGCCTAAACAATGAGCAGTTCTTC.